This T cell receptor (beta chain) derives from a study of blood T cell repertoires in COVID-19. Clones were sequenced by immunoSEQ multiplex PCR, and TCRdb holds only the in-frame ones, with some missing. This sample has 110,000 to 150,000 clones, with around 81% found just once. J gave up 0 bases and V 8 bases, and 19 bases lay outside the gene matches. CDR1 and CDR2 (germline): MNHEY, SMNVEV (reference sequence). This CDR3 comprises 18 residues. The rearrangement joins TRBV27 to TRBJ2-7, with 7 bases fitting TRBD1. The TCR originated in a human donor in a cohort sampled during active COVID-19. Input material: peripheral blood. CDR3 nucleotides: TGTGCCAGCTCGGCATTCAACAGGGGAATCTTTAGCTCCTACGAGCAGTACTTC. Translating gives CASSAFNRGIFSSYEQYF.